This T cell receptor (beta chain) appears in the sequencing data of a study of T cell responses to AZD1222 COVID-19 vaccine. General observations from the study: In the spike-specific TCR repertoire, nearly half reportedly target unmutated variant regions.

Remarks on this clone: Antigen specificity is unknown.

The V segment lost 6 bases and the J segment 10 bases; nucleotides outside the gene matches: 9. The length of the CDR3 is 13 residues. Profiled with immunoSEQ multiplex PCR; TCRdb holds only in-frame clones, not every one. Of fewer than 150,000 clones in the sample, roughly 93% were seen once. This chain connects TRBV12-3 or TRBV12-4 to TRBJ1-1, with 9 bases aligning to TRBD1. The input for sequencing was peripheral blood, taken on day 0 of AZD1222 vaccination. The receptor comes from an adult in good health. The CDR3: CASRPTGGLSAFF. The CDR3 coding sequence is TGTGCCAGCAGGCCGACAGGGGGGCTTTCAGCTTTCTTT.